The present TCR beta chain was sequenced within a study of vaccination and CD4 T cells after COVID-19. CDR3 length equals 15 residues. The germline V gene has CDR1 DFQATT and CDR2 SNEGSKA (reference sequence). V was clipped by 3 bases and J by 2 bases, with 15 bases between them. Study observations and caveats: Among those convalescent, a median roughly 90% of reactive clones emerged solely post-vaccination.

Treatment meaning: roughly 10-day PBMC culture with coronavirus spike peptide pools or control peptides (ViraFEST assay). CD4+ T-cell collection from the unexposed donor predated the COVID-19 pandemic (2011-2018). Cultured CD4+ T-cell DNA underwent Oncomine TCR Beta short-read sequencing. Genomic DNA extraction was carried out from cultured CD4+ T cells. Using its own MiXCR run on the PCR reads, TCRdb lists one record per CDR3 protein. The profile shows about 2,300 distinct CDR3 sequences, about a fifth of them singletons. As to this clonotype: The antigen is undetermined.

The gene calls are TRBV20-1 and TRBJ2-3; maybe TRBD1 (5 bases). Sequencing was carried out using CD4+ T cells from blood, cultured in vitro. The sequence was collected from a human donor in good health. The CDR3 reads CSASPGLPPTDTQYF. CDR3 bases: TGCAGTGCTAGCCCAGGGCTACCCCCCACAGATACGCAGTATTTT.